This is a list of T cell receptor beta chains from one sample in a study of cytomegalovirus exposure and HLA in healthy donors. Generated by immunoSEQ multiplex PCR, the TCRdb table keeps only in-frame clones and is missing some. The table lists around 150,000 clones, 70% to 90% of them singletons. Source material: PBMCs. The receptors originated from a woman younger than 30 in good health and CMV-seropositive. The CDR3 runs from the conserved cysteine through the conserved F or W.

len	j_gene	v_gene	CDR3aa
14	TRBJ2-2	TRBV2	CASTGGSGTGELFF
13	TRBJ1-1	TRBV18	CASSYNRDTEAFF
13	TRBJ1-1	TRBV10-3	CAIRETGGTEAFF
13	TRBJ2-3	TRBV29-1	CTASSVLVDTQYF
19	TRBJ1-5	TRBV6-4	CASSDSKAGFASPNQPQHF
11	TRBJ2-7	TRBV7-9	CASSIGPSPYF
16	TRBJ2-1	TRBV27	CASSMGLAGVDNEQFF
16	TRBJ2-6	TRBV9	CASSVDLPTGANVLTF
12	TRBJ1-1	TRBV18	CASSQANTEAFF
13	TRBJ2-2	TRBV6-4	CASSETGFGELFF
13	TRBJ2-1	TRBV7-9	CASSRGTFNEQFF
13	TRBJ2-7	TRBV5-1	CASSSDRGYEQYF
16	TRBJ2-3	TRBV11-3	CASSLGLRERSDTQYF
14	TRBJ1-2	TRBV28	CASIRQGSDYGYTF
15	TRBJ1-5	TRBV7-9	CASSQDGTGRQPQHF
16	TRBJ2-7	TRBV18	CASSREGSNGGYEQYF
15	TRBJ1-2	TRBV28	CASSYSPGSGYGYTF
15	TRBJ1-1	TRBV10-3	CAISESLGPDTEAFF
14	TRBJ2-1	TRBV11-3	CASSLSGSYNEQFF
11	TRBJ2-7	TRBV29-1	CSAISGYEQYF
16	TRBJ2-1	TRBV9	CASSLRRGLATNEQFF
16	TRBJ2-5	TRBV6-6	CASSNPGLPKEETQYF
15	TRBJ2-7	TRBV7-9	CASSFTGLSQSEQYF
20	TRBJ2-1	TRBV27	CASSLRGLAGVKISYNEQFF
15	TRBJ1-5	TRBV4-3	CASSQERGSNQPQHF
13	TRBJ1-1	TRBV11-1	CASSPDSFAEAFF
16	TRBJ2-3	TRBV7-9	CASSLSLRGHTDTQYF
15	TRBJ2-7	TRBV4-3	CASSQGTSGRGEQYF
14	TRBJ2-7	TRBV6-1	CASSDTGISYEQYF
13	TRBJ1-3	TRBV7-2	CASTYLSGNTIYF
15	TRBJ1-1	TRBV28	CASSLGGQGRNEAFF
14	TRBJ2-3	TRBV5-6	CASSLKAGADTQYF
15	TRBJ2-7	TRBV30	CAWTEPGLASYEQYF
14	TRBJ2-1	TRBV18	CASSPMIREDEQFF
15	TRBJ2-5	TRBV6-5	CASSSRQGRQETQYF
16	TRBJ2-3	TRBV11-2	CASSFSGVGPVDTQYF